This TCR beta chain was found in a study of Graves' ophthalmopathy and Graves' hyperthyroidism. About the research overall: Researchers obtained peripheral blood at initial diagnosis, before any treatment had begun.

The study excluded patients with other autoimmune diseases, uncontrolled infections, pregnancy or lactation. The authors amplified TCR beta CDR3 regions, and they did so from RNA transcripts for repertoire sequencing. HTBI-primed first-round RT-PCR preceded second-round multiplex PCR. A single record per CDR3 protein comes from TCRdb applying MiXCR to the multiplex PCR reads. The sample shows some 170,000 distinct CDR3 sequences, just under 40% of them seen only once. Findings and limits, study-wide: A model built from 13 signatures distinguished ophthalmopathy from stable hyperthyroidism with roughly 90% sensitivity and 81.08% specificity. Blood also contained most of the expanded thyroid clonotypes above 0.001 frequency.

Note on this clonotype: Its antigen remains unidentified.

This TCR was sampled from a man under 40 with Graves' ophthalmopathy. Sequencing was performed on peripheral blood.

The CDR3 protein is CASSIQETGELFF. CDR3 bases: TGTGCCAGCAGTATCCAGGAGACCGGGGAGCTGTTTTTT. The rearrangement joins TRBV2 to TRBJ2-2; D ambiguous. The CDR3 consists of 13 residues. Germline CDR1 is SNHLY and CDR2 is FYNNEI. Between the trimmed V and J ends, which lost 5 bases and 5 bases, there was a span of 9 bases.